Below, 3 T cell receptor beta chains from the same sample are listed, as sequenced in a study of regulatory T cells in long-lasting Graves disease. The time point here: newly diagnosed GD, antithyroid drugs for less than 3 months. The TCR library was prepared using RNA isolated from PBMCs. TCR beta libraries were built with iRepertoire HTBI primers and Arm-PCR of CDR3 regions. One entry per CDR3 protein, called by TCRdb with MiXCR from the multiplex PCR reads. The sample has hundreds of thousands of distinct CDR3 sequences, about 16% seen once. These data also formed part of another study, on T cells in Graves' hyperthyroidism and ophthalmopathy.

The specimen comprised peripheral blood mononuclear cells (PBMCs), sampled at new diagnosis, from a patient treated with antithyroid drugs. These receptors all come from a man younger than 35 with Graves disease.

This clonotype was observed a handful of times. This sequence joins TRBV28 and TRBJ1-6; TRBD1 aligns across 7 bases. This CDR3 comprises 15 residues. V dropped 4 bases and J dropped 10; count of bases not matched to a gene: 10. From germline, CDR1 is MDHEN and CDR2 SYDVKM. The CDR3 region has the DNA TGTGCCAGCAGTTCCCGAACAGGGGTCGGCTCACCCCTCCACTTT. Protein product: CASSSRTGVGSPLHF.

This rearrangement joins TRBV19 to TRBJ2-1; D gene ambiguous. CDR1 is LNHDA, CDR2 SQIVND, per germline (reference sequence). V was trimmed by 7 bases and J by 4 bases, leaving 14 bases between them. The CDR3 sequence is 14 residues long. The CDR3 loop reads CASNLGPLYNEQFF. The CDR3 nucleotides are TGTGCCAGTAACCTAGGACCATTATACAATGAGCAGTTCTTC.

This clonotype was seen ten or more times. This rearrangement joins TRBV28 to TRBJ2-7; TRBD1 matches at 10 bases. Germline V gene sequence: CDR1 MDHEN, CDR2 SYDVKM. The CDR3 is made up of 14 amino acids. Germline trimming cut 8 bases from V and 6 bases from J; bases unmatched to any gene: 10. The CDR3 DNA sequence: TGTGCCAGCGTAACCGGGACAGGGGCGACCGAGCAGTACTTC. Its protein is CASVTGTGATEQYF.